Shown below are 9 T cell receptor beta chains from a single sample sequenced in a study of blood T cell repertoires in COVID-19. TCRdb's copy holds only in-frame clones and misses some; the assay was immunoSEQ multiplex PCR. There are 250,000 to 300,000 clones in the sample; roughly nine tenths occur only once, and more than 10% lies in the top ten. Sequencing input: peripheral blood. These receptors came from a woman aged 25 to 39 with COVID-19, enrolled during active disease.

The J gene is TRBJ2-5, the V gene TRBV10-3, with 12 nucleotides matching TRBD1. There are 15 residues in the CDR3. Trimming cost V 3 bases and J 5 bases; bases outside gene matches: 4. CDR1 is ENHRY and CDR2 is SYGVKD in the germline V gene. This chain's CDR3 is CAISDGTGGLETQYF. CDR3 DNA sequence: TGTGCCATCAGTGATGGGACAGGGGGCTTGGAGACCCAGTACTTC.

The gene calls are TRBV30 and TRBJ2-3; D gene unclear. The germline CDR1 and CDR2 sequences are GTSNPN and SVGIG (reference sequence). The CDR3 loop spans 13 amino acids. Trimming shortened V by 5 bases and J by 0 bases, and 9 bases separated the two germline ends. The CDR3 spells CAWVRPSTDTQYF. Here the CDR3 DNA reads TGTGCCTGGGTCAGGCCGAGCACAGATACGCAGTATTTT.

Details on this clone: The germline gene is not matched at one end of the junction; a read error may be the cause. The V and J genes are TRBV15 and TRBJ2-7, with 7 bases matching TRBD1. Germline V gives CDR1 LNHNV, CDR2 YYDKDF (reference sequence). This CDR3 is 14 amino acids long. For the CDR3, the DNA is TGTGCCACCAGCCGAGAGGGGACAGCCTACGAGCAGTACTTC. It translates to CATSREGTAYEQYF.

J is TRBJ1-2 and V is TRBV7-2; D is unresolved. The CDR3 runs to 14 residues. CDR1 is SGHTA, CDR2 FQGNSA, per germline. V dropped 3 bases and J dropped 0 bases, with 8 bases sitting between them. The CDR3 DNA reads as TGTGCCAGCAGCTTTGAGAGCTCTAACTATGGCTACACCTTC. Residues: CASSFESSNYGYTF.

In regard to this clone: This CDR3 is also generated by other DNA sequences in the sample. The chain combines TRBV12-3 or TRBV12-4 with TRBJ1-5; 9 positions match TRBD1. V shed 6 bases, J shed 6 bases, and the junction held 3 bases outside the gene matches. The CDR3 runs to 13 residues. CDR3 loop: CASSTGGIQPQHF. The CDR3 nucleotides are TGTGCCAGCAGCACAGGGGGCATTCAGCCCCAGCATTTT.

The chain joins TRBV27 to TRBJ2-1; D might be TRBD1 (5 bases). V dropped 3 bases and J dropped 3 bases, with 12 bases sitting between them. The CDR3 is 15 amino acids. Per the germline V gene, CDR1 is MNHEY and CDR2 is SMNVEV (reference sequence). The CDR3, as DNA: TGTGCCAGCAGTTTGGGCCAGGGCCTCTACAATGAGCAGTTCTTC. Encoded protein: CASSLGQGLYNEQFF.

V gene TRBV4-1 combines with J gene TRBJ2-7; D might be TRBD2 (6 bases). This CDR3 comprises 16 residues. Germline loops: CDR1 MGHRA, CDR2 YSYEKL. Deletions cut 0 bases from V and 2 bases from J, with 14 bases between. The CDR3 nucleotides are TGCGCCAGCAGCCAAGACCCCAGCGGGCGGGCCTACGAGCAGTACTTC. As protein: CASSQDPSGRAYEQYF.

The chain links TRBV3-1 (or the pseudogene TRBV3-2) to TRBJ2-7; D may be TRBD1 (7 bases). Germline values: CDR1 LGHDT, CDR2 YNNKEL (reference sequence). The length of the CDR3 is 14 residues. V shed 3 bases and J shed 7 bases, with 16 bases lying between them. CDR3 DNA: TGTGCCAGCAGCCAGCCAGGGGGGAATCAAGAGCAGTACTTC. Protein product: CASSQPGGNQEQYF.

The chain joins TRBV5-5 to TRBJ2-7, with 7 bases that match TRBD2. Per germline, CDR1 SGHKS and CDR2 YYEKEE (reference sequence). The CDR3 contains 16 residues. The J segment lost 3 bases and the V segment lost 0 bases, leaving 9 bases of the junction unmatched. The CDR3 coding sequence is TGTGCCAGCAGCTTGGGGCTGGGGGAGGGGCACTACGAGCAGTACTTC. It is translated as CASSLGLGEGHYEQYF.